The TCR beta chain under discussion was sequenced for a study of blood T cell repertoires in COVID-19. Study information: Samples representing acute and convalescent COVID-19 were sourced from the United States, Italy and Spain.

From germline, CDR1 is ENHRY and CDR2 SYGVKD. Germline trimming cut 2 bases from V and 7 bases from J; bases unmatched to any gene: 4. This CDR3 has 14 amino acids. This table comes from immunoSEQ multiplex PCR, and its TCRdb copy is limited to in-frame clones, with some not included. The sample lists under 150,000 clones; around 83% were seen once. The sequenced material came from peripheral blood. V gene TRBV10-3 combines with J gene TRBJ2-7; 11 bases are a match to TRBD1. The TCR sequence derives from a man aged 35-49 years with active or convalescent COVID-19. The DNA of the CDR3 is TGTGCCATCAGTGAGGGACAGGGGGCTCTTGAGCAGTACTTC. Its translation: CAISEGQGALEQYF.